Listed below are T cell receptor beta chains from one sample, sequenced in a study of sequential checkpoint blockade in melanoma. Here immunoSEQ multiplex PCR was the method, and the copy in TCRdb shows in-frame clones only, minus some. This sample has under 20,000 clones, with 65% to 80% found just once. The sequencing here drew on CD8+ T cells sorted from blood (inferred from file names), taken from a patient given nivolumab and ipilimumab in sequence. Every receptor here comes from a human donor with melanoma. The CDR3 runs from the conserved cysteine through the conserved F or W. The D gene is left open where the match is weak. Only some rows state a clone size, as once, few, many or a class for expanded clones.

clone size	V gene	D gene	J gene	CDR3 DNA	CDR3 protein
few	TRBV6-1	NA	TRBJ1-2	TGTGCCAGCAGTGAAGCCACAGGTTTAGCTAACTATGGCTACACCTTC	CASSEATGLANYGYTF
NA	TRBV27	TRBD1	TRBJ2-1	TGTGCCAGCAGTTCCTCCGGACAGGTGAGCTCCTACAATGAGCAGTTCTTC	CASSSSGQVSSYNEQFF
NA	TRBV27	NA	TRBJ2-7	TGTGCCAGCAGGACAGCGACCTACGAGCAGTACTTC	CASRTATYEQYF
NA	TRBV5-1	TRBD1	TRBJ2-2	TGCGCCAGCAGCTTACAGGGACAGGGAAGAACCGGGGAGCTGTTTTTT	CASSLQGQGRTGELFF
NA	TRBV5-8	NA	TRBJ1-5	TGTGCCAGCAGCTTGGCCGCGTCAGGATTCGGCAATCAGCCCCAGCATTTT	CASSLAASGFGNQPQHF
NA	TRBV29-1	TRBD2	TRBJ2-1	TGCAGCGCCAGACTAGCGGACTACAATGAGCAGTTCTTC	CSARLADYNEQFF
NA	TRBV27	TRBD2	TRBJ2-7	TGTGCCAGCAGTTTGGGAACTAGCGGGTGGTACGAGCAGTACTTC	CASSLGTSGWYEQYF
NA	TRBV11-2	NA	TRBJ1-2	TGTGCCAGCAGCTTAGACTTTGGAGACGCTAACTATGGCTACACCTTC	CASSLDFGDANYGYTF
NA	TRBV6-4	TRBD1	TRBJ1-2	TGTGCCAGCAGTGACTCCTCCGGGACAGGGTCTTGGGGCTACACCTTC	CASSDSSGTGSWGYTF
NA	TRBV6-6	NA	TRBJ2-7	TGTGCCAGCAGTTACTCCCCGAGCAACGAGCAGTACTTC	CASSYSPSNEQYF
NA	TRBV9	TRBD1	TRBJ2-5	TGTGCCAGCAGCGCCGGGACAGGGTTAGTAAAGACCCAGTACTTC	CASSAGTGLVKTQYF
once	TRBV7-9	NA	TRBJ2-5	TGTGCCAGCAGCTTAGATGTCAGAGAGACCCAGTACTTC	CASSLDVRETQYF
NA	TRBV16	TRBD1	TRBJ1-3	TGTGCCAGCAGCCCAGGACAGGGCGGAAACACCATATATTTT	CASSPGQGGNTIYF
NA	TRBV7-2	NA	TRBJ1-2	TGTGCCAGCAGCTTAGTGAAGGACAGCTACTATGGCTACACCTTC	CASSLVKDSYYGYTF
NA	TRBV9	TRBD1	TRBJ2-1	TGTGCCAGCGCCCAGACAGGGAGTAGCAATGAGCAGTTCTTC	CASAQTGSSNEQFF
NA	TRBV5-6	TRBD1	TRBJ1-1	TGTGCCAGCAGCTCCGGAACAGGGGGCTTCTTGACTGAAGCTTTCTTT	CASSSGTGGFLTEAFF
NA	TRBV15	TRBD1	TRBJ1-2	TGTGCCACCAGCACATCTCCGGGACAGGGAATTTTAAATGCTTGGAACTATGGCTACACCTTC	CATSTSPGQGILNAWNYGYTF
NA	TRBV10-1	TRBD1	TRBJ2-7	TGCGCCAGCAGTGAGTCCATTGGGACAGGCTCTCGGTTGGACTACGAGCAGTACTTC	CASSESIGTGSRLDYEQYF
NA	TRBV9	TRBD2	TRBJ2-3	TGTGCCAGCAGCACTAGCGGGAGGGCCTCAAATACGCAGTATTTT	CASSTSGRASNTQYF
NA	TRBV27	TRBD1	TRBJ2-1	TGTGCCAGCAGTAAATGGACAGGGGATGAGCAGTTCTTC	CASSKWTGDEQFF
NA	TRBV4-3	TRBD2	TRBJ2-7	TGCGCCAGCAGCCAAGATAGTAGCGGTTTGGCGGGAGGAGGGGAGCAGTACTTC	CASSQDSSGLAGGGEQYF
NA	TRBV19	NA	TRBJ1-1	TGTGCCAGTAAAGCGACAGGAGGGAACACTGAAGCTTTCTTT	CASKATGGNTEAFF
NA	TRBV11-2	NA	TRBJ2-7	TGTGCCAGCAGCGTAATTGCGGGGAGCTCCTACGAGCAGTACTTC	CASSVIAGSSYEQYF
NA	TRBV27	TRBD2	TRBJ2-1	TGTGCCAGCAGCACCGGGACTAGCGCCTACAATGAGCAGTTCTTC	CASSTGTSAYNEQFF
NA	TRBV12-2	NA	TRBJ2-1	TGTGCAAGTCGCTTAGCTAGGTGCTTCGGGGAACGCGCGAGCTCCTACAATGAGCAGTTCTTC	CASRLARCFGERASSYNEQFF
NA	TRBV5-1	TRBD2	TRBJ2-7	TGCGCCAGCAGCTTGAGTGCTAGCGGGGGGTCGTACGAGCAGTACTTC	CASSLSASGGSYEQYF
few	TRBV27	NA	TRBJ1-6	TGTGCCAGCAGGAAAAGGGACAAGAGGATTAATTCACCCCTCCACTTT	CASRKRDKRINSPLHF
NA	TRBV7-9	TRBD2	TRBJ2-3	TGTGCCAGCAGCTTATTCCGCCTAGCGGGGGGGCAGGATACGCAGTATTTT	CASSLFRLAGGQDTQYF
NA	TRBV7-9	TRBD1	TRBJ2-3	TGTGCCAGCAGCACCTCGGCCGACAGGGCCTCTAGCACAGATACGCAGTATTTT	CASSTSADRASSTDTQYF
NA	TRBV27	TRBD2	TRBJ2-1	TGTGCCAGCACCCCATTTTACGGGGGGGCGTATGAGCAGTTCTTC	CASTPFYGGAYEQFF
NA	TRBV4-3	TRBD1	TRBJ1-6	TGCGCCAGCAGCCAAGACAGGGGGTTCAATTCACCCCTCCACTTT	CASSQDRGFNSPLHF
NA	TRBV11-2	NA	TRBJ1-3	TGTGCCAGCAGCTTGCTTGAGGGAAACACCATATATTTT	CASSLLEGNTIYF
once	TRBV13	TRBD2	TRBJ2-1	TGTGCCAGCAGCTATATAGCGGGGGGTCACAATGAGCAGTTCTTC	CASSYIAGGHNEQFF
once	TRBV20-1	NA	TRBJ2-1	TGCAGTGCTAGAGATCTGTTCTTC	CSARDLFF
few	TRBV7-2	TRBD1	TRBJ2-7	TGTGCCAGCAGACATCCGGGACAGGGACCCAAGCAGTACTTC	CASRHPGQGPKQYF